The present T cell receptor (beta chain) was sequenced within a study of shared clonotypes between healthy human individuals. Libraries were prepared by immunoSEQ multiplex PCR; TCRdb keeps only in-frame clonotypes and omits some of them. The data show 2 million to 2.5 million clones, 85% to 95% seen once. The TCR was taken from a man in his late teens or twenties in good health. Some clones in this sample may be carry-over from other donors' samples. The sequenced sample consisted of naive CD4+ T cells from PBMCs. Described subset: CD45RA+ positively selected.

The CDR3 region has the DNA TGTGCCAGCAGCCCAAGGGGGACAGGGAGGCCCTACGAGCAGTACTTC. Protein product: CASSPRGTGRPYEQYF. V is TRBV11-2 and J is TRBJ2-7, with 9 positions matching TRBD1. The CDR3 has 16 residues. Germline trimming cut 5 bases from V and 2 bases from J; bases unmatched to any gene: 10. The germline V gene has CDR1 SGHAT and CDR2 FQNNGV.